These T cell receptor beta chains were read from a single sample in a study of OX40 agonist ivuxolimab in advanced cancers. Data came from immunoSEQ multiplex PCR; TCRdb stores just in-frame clones and leaves some out. The data show 30,000 to 45,000 clones, roughly 81% seen once. The sample was CD4+ or CD8+ T cells sorted from blood, taken in a trial of the OX40 agonist ivuxolimab. These TCRs come from an adult with an advanced solid tumor such as melanoma, head and neck, liver or kidney cancer. The CDR3 runs from the conserved cysteine through the conserved F or W. D genes are given only for firm matches. Size values are once, few and many counts, or a class for expanded clones, and some rows have none.

d_call,clone_size,cdr3_length,j_call,v_call,cdr3_aa,cdr3_nt
TRBD2,-,18,TRBJ2-7,TRBV10-3,CAISDPGTSGRGAYEQYF,TGTGCCATCAGTGACCCTGGGACTAGCGGGAGAGGGGCCTACGAGCAGTACTTC
TRBD1,-,19,TRBJ2-1,TRBV6-1,CASSERGTGSGPLYNEQFF,TGTGCCAGCAGTGAACGGGGGACAGGGAGCGGGCCCTTATACAATGAGCAGTTCTTC
-,-,12,TRBJ2-2,TRBV7-2,CASRWYTGELFF,TGTGCCAGCCGGTGGTACACCGGGGAGCTGTTTTTT
TRBD1,-,15,TRBJ1-2,TRBV5-1,CASSVGQGPPYGYTF,TGCGCCAGCAGCGTCGGACAGGGCCCCCCCTATGGCTACACCTTC
-,-,17,TRBJ2-7,TRBV5-1,CASSLGLGFTASYEQYF,TGCGCCAGCAGCTTGGGCCTCGGGTTCACCGCATCCTACGAGCAGTACTTC
-,once,17,TRBJ1-6,TRBV7-2,CASSLESTLRRNSPLHF,TGTGCCAGCAGCTTAGAAAGTACGTTGCGGCGTAATTCACCCCTCCACTTT
TRBD2,once,16,TRBJ2-3,TRBV4-3,CASSPDAGAFTDTQYF,TGCGCCAGCAGCCCCGACGCGGGAGCCTTTACAGATACGCAGTATTTT
-,-,15,TRBJ1-1,TRBV5-1,CASSKLGPANTEAFF,TGCGCCAGCAGCAAGTTGGGACCGGCGAACACTGAAGCTTTCTTT
TRBD2,-,16,TRBJ2-3,TRBV10-2,CASSGGLAGTKDTQYF,TGCGCCAGCAGTGGCGGACTAGCGGGAACAAAAGATACGCAGTATTTT
-,-,14,TRBJ2-3,TRBV7-9,CASSYLDWEESEYF,TGTGCCAGCAGTTACCTGGACTGGGAAGAGTCGGAGTATTTT
TRBD1,-,16,TRBJ1-1,TRBV27,CASSSGQGQMNTEAFF,TGTGCCAGCAGTTCAGGACAGGGACAAATGAACACTGAAGCTTTCTTT
-,-,17,TRBJ1-6,TRBV4-1,CASSRGVDSSYNSPLHF,TGCGCCAGCAGCCGCGGTGTGGATAGCTCCTATAATTCACCTCTCCACTTT
TRBD1,-,12,TRBJ2-3,TRBV4-2,CASSLMGQAQYF,TGTGCCAGCAGCTTGATGGGACAGGCGCAGTATTTT
-,-,15,TRBJ1-2,TRBV2,CASSDRGYGFYGYTF,TGTGCCAGCAGTGACAGGGGCTATGGGTTCTATGGCTACACCTTC
TRBD1,-,15,TRBJ1-1,TRBV28,CASSLLTGTETWAFF,TGTGCCAGCAGTTTACTTACCGGGACAGAAACCTGGGCTTTCTTT
TRBD1,-,14,TRBJ1-4,TRBV5-1,CASSPRQGAEKLFF,TGCGCCAGCAGCCCCCGACAGGGGGCCGAAAAACTGTTTTTT